This entry is about one TCR beta chain. Sequencing was performed with immunoSEQ multiplex PCR; in TCRdb, only in-frame clones are kept and a portion is missing. The table has about 77,000 clones, over 85% seen once. The entry originates in a study of OX40 agonist ivuxolimab in advanced cancers. CDR1 is LGHNT and CDR2 is FRNRAP in the germline V gene. Deletions cut 5 bases from V and 1 base from J, with 20 bases between. This CDR3 has 17 amino acids. The sample in question was CD4+ or CD8+ T cells sorted from blood, obtained in a trial of the OX40 agonist ivuxolimab. The V gene is TRBV12-5, the J gene TRBJ1-2; TRBD1 is a possible D gene (6 bases). The receptor comes from an adult with an advanced solid tumor such as melanoma, head and neck, liver or kidney cancer. CDR3 amino acids: CASGPLFGAGDNYGYTF. CDR3 coding DNA: TGTGCTAGTGGTCCCCTTTTTGGGGCAGGGGATAACTATGGCTACACCTTC. The variable domain in full, with the rest retrieved from reference TRBV12-5 and TRBJ1-2, is DARVTQTPRHKVTEMGQEVTMRCQPILGHNTVFWYRQTMMQGLELLAYFRNRAPLDDSGMPKDRFSAEMPDATLATLKIQPSEPRDSAVYFCASGPLFGAGDNYGYTFGSGTRLTVV.